Listed here is a single T cell receptor beta chain. Antigen specificity is unknown. TCRbeta library preparation incorporated unique molecular identifiers. TCRdb itself ran the PCR reads through MiXCR, one entry per CDR3 protein. This sample yields roughly 570,000 distinct CDR3 sequences, of which 25% to 30% are seen a single time; about 35% belongs to the top ten. The CDR3 is made up of 15 amino acids. Germline CDR1 and CDR2: DFQATT and SNEGSKA (reference sequence). V gave up 3 bases and J gave up 4 bases; unmatched junction bases: 6. The sample originates from a study of T-cell reconstitution after alpha-beta-depleted transplantation in children. Findings and caveats of the study: Expanded graft clones numbering several hundred reportedly gave rise to alpha-beta T cells about two months after transplant. Elevated TCRbeta diversity at day 60 was traced, in some patients, to surviving recipient T cells and thymic progenitors. A year post-transplant, T-cell counts and diversity derived mostly from newly produced T cells.

V is TRBV20-1 and J is TRBJ2-1, with TRBD2 matching over 10 bases. This TCR came from a boy in the first two years of life with Wiskott-Aldrich syndrome, due to receive a stem cell transplant. The sequences come from PBMCs, collected before TCRalphabeta/CD19-depleted stem cell transplant. This CDR3 is CSARAGTSAYNEQFF. CDR3 nucleotide sequence: TGCAGTGCTAGGGCCGGGACTAGCGCTTACAATGAGCAGTTCTTC.